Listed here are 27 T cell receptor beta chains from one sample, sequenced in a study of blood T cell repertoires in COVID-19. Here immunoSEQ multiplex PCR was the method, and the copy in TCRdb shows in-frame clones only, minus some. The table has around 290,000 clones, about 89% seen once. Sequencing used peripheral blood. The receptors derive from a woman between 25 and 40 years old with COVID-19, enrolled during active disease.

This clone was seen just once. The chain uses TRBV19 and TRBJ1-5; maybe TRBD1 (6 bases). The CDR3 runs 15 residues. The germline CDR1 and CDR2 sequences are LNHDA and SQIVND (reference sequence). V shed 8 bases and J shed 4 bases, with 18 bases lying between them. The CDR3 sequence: CASSPIEGGNQPQHF. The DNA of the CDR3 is TGTGCCAGTTCTCCTATAGAGGGGGGGAATCAGCCCCAGCATTTT.

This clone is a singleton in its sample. CDR3 sequence reads: CASSEERAANQPQHF. CDR3 bases: TGTGCCAGCAGTGAAGAGAGGGCGGCGAATCAGCCCCAGCATTTT. This chain joins TRBV2 and TRBJ1-5; unclear D gene. The CDR3 has 15 residues. V lost 1 base, J lost 4 bases, and 11 bases lay in between. Per germline, CDR1 SNHLY and CDR2 FYNNEI.

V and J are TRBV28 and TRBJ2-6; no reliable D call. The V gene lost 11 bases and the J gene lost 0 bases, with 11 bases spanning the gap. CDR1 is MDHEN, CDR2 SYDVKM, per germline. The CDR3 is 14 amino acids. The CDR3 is CASMLSSGANVLTF. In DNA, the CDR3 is TGTGCCTCCATGTTGTCCTCTGGGGCCAACGTCCTGACTTTC.

The CDR3 sequence is CASSLIRGNYNSPLHF. CDR3 in DNA: TGTGCCAGCAGTTTAATCCGGGGAAACTATAATTCACCCCTCCACTTT. This sequence joins TRBV27 and TRBJ1-6; D gene uncertain. The CDR3 loop spans 16 amino acids. The germline CDR1 and CDR2 sequences are MNHEY and SMNVEV (reference sequence). V dropped 2 bases and J dropped 3 bases, with 11 bases sitting between them.

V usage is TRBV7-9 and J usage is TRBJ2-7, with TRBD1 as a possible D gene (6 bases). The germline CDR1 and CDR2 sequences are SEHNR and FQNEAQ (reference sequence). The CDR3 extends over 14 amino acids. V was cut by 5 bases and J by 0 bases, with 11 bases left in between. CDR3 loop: CASSRGQSSYEQYF. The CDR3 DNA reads TGTGCCAGCAGCAGAGGACAGAGCTCCTACGAGCAGTACTTC.

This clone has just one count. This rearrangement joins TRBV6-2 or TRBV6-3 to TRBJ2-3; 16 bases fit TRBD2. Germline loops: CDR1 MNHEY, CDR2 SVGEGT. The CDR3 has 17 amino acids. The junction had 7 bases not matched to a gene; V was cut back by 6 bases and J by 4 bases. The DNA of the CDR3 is TGTGCCAGCAGCCCTTCGGGACTAGCGGGAGGGCCAGATACGCAGTATTTT. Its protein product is CASSPSGLAGGPDTQYF.

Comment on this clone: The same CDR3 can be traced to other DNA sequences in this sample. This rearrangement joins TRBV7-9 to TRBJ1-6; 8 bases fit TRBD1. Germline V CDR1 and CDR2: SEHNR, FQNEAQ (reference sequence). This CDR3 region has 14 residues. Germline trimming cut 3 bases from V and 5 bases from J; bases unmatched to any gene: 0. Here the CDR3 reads CASSLGQDNSPLHF. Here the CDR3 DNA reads TGTGCCAGCAGCTTGGGACAGGATAATTCACCCCTCCACTTT. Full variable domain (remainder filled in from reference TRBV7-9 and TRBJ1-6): DTGVSQNPRHKITKRGQNVTFRCDPISEHNRLYWYRQTLGQGPEFLTYFQNEAQLEKSRLLSDRFSAERPKGSFSTLEIQRTEQGDSAMYLCASSLGQDNSPLHFGNGTRLTVT.

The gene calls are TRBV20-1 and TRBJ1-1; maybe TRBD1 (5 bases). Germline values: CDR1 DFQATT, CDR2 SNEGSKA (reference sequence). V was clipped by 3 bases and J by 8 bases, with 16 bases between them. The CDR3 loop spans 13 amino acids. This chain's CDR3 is CSASRQGFGEAFF. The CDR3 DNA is TGCAGTGCTAGTCGTCAGGGTTTCGGAGAAGCTTTCTTT.

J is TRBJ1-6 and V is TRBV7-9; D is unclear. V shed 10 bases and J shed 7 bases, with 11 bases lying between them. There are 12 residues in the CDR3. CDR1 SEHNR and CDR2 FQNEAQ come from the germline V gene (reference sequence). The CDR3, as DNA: TGTGCCAACTCGAGGGAGAATTCACCCCTCCACTTT. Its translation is CANSRENSPLHF.

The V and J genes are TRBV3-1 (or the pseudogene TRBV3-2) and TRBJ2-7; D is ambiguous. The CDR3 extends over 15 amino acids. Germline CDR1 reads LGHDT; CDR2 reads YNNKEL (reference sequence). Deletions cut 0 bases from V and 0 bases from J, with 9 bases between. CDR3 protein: CASSQEQFSSYEQYF. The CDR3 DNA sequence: TGTGCCAGCAGCCAAGAACAGTTTAGCTCCTACGAGCAGTACTTC.

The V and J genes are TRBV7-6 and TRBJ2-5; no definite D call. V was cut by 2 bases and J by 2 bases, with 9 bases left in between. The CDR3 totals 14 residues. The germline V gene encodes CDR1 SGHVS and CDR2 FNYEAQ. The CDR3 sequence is CASSLTYRQETQYF. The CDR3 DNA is TGTGCCAGCAGCTTAACTTATCGGCAAGAGACCCAGTACTTC.

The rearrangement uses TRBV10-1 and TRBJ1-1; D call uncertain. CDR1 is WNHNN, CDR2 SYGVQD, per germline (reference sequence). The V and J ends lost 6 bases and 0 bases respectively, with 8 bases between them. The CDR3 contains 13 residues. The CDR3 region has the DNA TGCGCCAGCAGCGGGAACATGAACACTGAAGCTTTCTTT. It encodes CASSGNMNTEAFF.

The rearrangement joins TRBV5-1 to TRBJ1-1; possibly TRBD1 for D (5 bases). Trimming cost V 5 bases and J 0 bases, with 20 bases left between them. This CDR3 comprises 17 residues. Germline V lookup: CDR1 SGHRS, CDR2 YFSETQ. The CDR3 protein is CASRSRSLQDLNTEAFF. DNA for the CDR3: TGCGCCAGCAGGAGCCGATCTTTACAGGATCTGAACACTGAAGCTTTCTTT.

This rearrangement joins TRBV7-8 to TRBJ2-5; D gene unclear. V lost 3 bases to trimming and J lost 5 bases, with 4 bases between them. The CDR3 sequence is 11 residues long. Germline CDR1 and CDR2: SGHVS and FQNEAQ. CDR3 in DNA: TGTGCCAGCAGCTTTAGCGAGACCCAGTACTTC. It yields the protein CASSFSETQYF.

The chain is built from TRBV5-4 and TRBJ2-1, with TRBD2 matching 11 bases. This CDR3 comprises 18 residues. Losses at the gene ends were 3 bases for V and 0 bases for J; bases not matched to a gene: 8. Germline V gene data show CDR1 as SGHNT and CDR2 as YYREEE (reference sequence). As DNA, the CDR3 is TGTGCCAGCAGCTCCGGGACTAGCGGACTGAGCTCCTACAATGAGCAGTTCTTC. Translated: CASSSGTSGLSSYNEQFF.

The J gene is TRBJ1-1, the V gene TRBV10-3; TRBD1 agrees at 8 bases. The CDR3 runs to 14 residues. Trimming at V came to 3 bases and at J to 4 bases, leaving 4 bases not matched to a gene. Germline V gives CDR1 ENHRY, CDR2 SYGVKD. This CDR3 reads CAISDETGATEAFF. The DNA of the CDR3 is TGTGCCATCAGTGACGAGACAGGGGCCACTGAAGCTTTCTTT.

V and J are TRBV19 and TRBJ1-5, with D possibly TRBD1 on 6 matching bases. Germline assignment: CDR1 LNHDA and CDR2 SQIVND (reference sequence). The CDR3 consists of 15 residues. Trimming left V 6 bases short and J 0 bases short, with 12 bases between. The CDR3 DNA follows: TGTGCCAGTAGCCGGGACACATATAGCAATCAGCCCCAGCATTTT. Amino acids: CASSRDTYSNQPQHF. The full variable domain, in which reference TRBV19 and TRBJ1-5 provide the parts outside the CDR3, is DGGITQSPKYLFRKEGQNVTLSCEQNLNHDAMYWYRQDPGQGLRLIYYSQIVNDFQKGDIAEGYSVSREKKESFPLTVTSAQKNPTAFYLCASSRDTYSNQPQHFGDGTRLSIL.

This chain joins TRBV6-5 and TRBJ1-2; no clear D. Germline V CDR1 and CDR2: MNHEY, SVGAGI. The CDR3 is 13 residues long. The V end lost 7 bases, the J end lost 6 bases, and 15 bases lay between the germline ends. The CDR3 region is CASKTRAGNGYTF. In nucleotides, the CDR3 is TGTGCCAGCAAGACCCGGGCGGGAAATGGCTACACCTTC.

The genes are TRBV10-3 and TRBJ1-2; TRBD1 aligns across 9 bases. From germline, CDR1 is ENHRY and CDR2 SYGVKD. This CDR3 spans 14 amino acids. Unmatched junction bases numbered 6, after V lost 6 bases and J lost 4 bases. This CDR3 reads CAIRGDREFYGYTF. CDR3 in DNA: TGTGCCATCAGAGGGGACAGGGAATTCTATGGCTACACCTTC.

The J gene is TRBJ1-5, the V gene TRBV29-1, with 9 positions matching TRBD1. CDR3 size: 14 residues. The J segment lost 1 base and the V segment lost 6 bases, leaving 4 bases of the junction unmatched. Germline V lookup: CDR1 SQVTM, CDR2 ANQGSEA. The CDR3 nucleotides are TGCAGCGTAGGGACAGGGCAGAGCAATCAGCCCCAGCATTTT. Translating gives CSVGTGQSNQPQHF.

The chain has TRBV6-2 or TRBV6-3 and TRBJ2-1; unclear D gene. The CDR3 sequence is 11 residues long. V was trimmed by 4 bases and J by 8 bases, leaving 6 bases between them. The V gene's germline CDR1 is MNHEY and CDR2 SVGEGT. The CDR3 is CASSSIDEQFF. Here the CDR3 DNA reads TGTGCCAGCAGTTCGATAGATGAGCAGTTCTTC.

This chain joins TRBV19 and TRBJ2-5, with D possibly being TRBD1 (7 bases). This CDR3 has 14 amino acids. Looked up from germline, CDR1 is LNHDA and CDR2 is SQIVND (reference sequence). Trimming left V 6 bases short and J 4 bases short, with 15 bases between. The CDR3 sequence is CASSTRRDRETQYF. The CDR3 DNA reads TGTGCCAGTAGCACTAGGAGGGACAGAGAGACCCAGTACTTC.

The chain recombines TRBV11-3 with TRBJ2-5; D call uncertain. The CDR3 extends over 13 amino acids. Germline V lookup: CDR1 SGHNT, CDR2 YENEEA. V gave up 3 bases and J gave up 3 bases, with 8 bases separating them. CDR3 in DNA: TGTGCCAGCAGCTTGCGGCAGAAAGAGACCCAGTACTTC. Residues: CASSLRQKETQYF.

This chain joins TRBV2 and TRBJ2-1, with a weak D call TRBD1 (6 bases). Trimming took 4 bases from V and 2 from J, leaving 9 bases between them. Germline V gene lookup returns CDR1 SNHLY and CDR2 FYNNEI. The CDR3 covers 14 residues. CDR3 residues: CASSGQVAYNEQFF. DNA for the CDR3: TGTGCCAGCAGTGGACAGGTGGCCTACAATGAGCAGTTCTTC. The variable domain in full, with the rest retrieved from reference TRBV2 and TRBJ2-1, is EPEVTQTPSHQVTQMGQEVILRCVPISNHLYFYWYRQILGQKVEFLVSFYNNEISEKSEIFDDQFSVERPDGSNFTLKIRSTKLEDSAMYFCASSGQVAYNEQFFGPGTRLTVL.

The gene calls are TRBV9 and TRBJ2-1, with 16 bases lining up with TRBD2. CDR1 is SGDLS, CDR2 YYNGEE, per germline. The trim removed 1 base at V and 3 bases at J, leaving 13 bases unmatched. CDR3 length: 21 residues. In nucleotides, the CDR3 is TGTGCCAGCAGCGTATATGGTCCGGGACTAGCGGGAGGGGAGAGCTACAATGAGCAGTTCTTC. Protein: CASSVYGPGLAGGESYNEQFF.

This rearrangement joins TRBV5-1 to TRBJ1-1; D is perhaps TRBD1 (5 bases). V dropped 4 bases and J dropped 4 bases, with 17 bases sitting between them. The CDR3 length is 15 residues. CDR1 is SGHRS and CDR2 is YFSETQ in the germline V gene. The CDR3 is CASSPFTGVGTEAFF. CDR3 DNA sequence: TGCGCCAGCAGCCCCTTTACGGGGGTGGGCACTGAAGCTTTCTTT.

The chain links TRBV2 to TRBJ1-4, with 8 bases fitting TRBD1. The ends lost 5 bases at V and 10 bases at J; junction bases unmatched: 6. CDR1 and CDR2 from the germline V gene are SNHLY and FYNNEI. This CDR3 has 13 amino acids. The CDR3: CASSPGQGGKLFF. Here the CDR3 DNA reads TGTGCCAGCAGTCCAGGACAGGGAGGAAAACTGTTTTTT.